The rows below give T cell receptor beta chains drawn from one sample of a study of blood T cell repertoires in COVID-19. Assay: immunoSEQ multiplex PCR; the TCRdb copy retains only in-frame clones and omits some. This repertoire shows roughly 41,000 clones, roughly four fifths found once; its top ten account for just under 45%. The specimen was peripheral blood. These receptors came from a woman older than 75 with acute or convalescent COVID-19. Both conserved end residues are part of each CDR3. The D gene is left open where the match is weak. Not all rows give a size; the values are once, few, many and, for expanded clones, a class.

j_call d_call clone_size v_call cdr3_nt cdr3_aa
TRBJ1-1 . . TRBV9 TGTGCCAGCAGCGCGGGACAATCGAACACTGAAGCTTTCTTT CASSAGQSNTEAFF
TRBJ1-2 . . TRBV5-6 TGTGCCAGCAGCCTAGAGGTAGAGGGAATGAATGGCTACACCTTC CASSLEVEGMNGYTF
TRBJ1-1 . few TRBV5-1 TGCGCCAGCAGCCCGCAGACTGTGAACACTGAAGCTTTCTTT CASSPQTVNTEAFF
TRBJ2-1 . . TRBV4-1 TGCGCCAGCAGCCAAGATTATAGCTGGGGACTTCACTACAATGAGCAGTTCTTC CASSQDYSWGLHYNEQFF
TRBJ1-6 TRBD1 . TRBV3-1/TRBV3-2 TGTGCCAGCAGCCAATTGGCAATCACGACAGGGGCGGAATCACCCCTCCACTTT CASSQLAITTGAESPLHF
TRBJ2-7 . . TRBV10-3 TGTGCCATCAGTGTGGAGCTAGCAATCGAGCAGTACTTC CAISVELAIEQYF
TRBJ1-6 . . TRBV7-2 TGTGCCAGCAGCTCGTCCTATAATTCACCCCTCCACTTT CASSSSYNSPLHF
TRBJ1-3 . . TRBV11-2 TGTGCCAGCAGCTTACCGGCGGGCTCTGGAAACACCATATATTTT CASSLPAGSGNTIYF
TRBJ1-4 . . TRBV4-1 TGCGCCAGCAGCCAATCCATACTTCTGACTAATGAAAAACTGTTTTTT CASSQSILLTNEKLFF
TRBJ1-2 . . TRBV2 TGTGCCAGCAGTGCTAGACGGATAGCTCAAGCTAACTATGGCTACACCTTC CASSARRIAQANYGYTF
TRBJ1-3 . . TRBV19 TGTGCCAGTAGTATAGGGGAGGGAGGAAACACCATATATTTT CASSIGEGGNTIYF
TRBJ1-1 . . TRBV19 TGTGCCAGTAGTACACCACCAGCGGGCACTGAAGCTTTCTTT CASSTPPAGTEAFF
TRBJ2-2 . few TRBV3-1/TRBV3-2 TGTGCCAGCAGCCAAGAGGGGCAGGCAGGGACCGGGGAGCTGTTTTTT CASSQEGQAGTGELFF
TRBJ1-2 . . TRBV4-1 TGCGCCAGCAGCCCCGACAGCGCTTATGGCTACACCTTC CASSPDSAYGYTF
TRBJ2-7 . . TRBV18 TGTGCCAGCTCACCAGAGGTAGCACACTACGAGCAGTACTTC CASSPEVAHYEQYF
TRBJ2-6 TRBD1 . TRBV11-2 TGTGCCAGCAGCTTAAGGAGGACAGGGTATCTGTCTGGGGCCAACGTCCTGACTTTC CASSLRRTGYLSGANVLTF
TRBJ1-1 . . TRBV19 TGTGCCAGTAGTATGATGGTGGGCCCCCGCACTGAAGCTTTCTTT CASSMMVGPRTEAFF
TRBJ1-2 TRBD1 . TRBV30 TGTGCCTGGAGCACGACAGGGGTTGGCTACACCTTC CAWSTTGVGYTF
TRBJ1-2 TRBD1 . TRBV30 TGTGCCTGGAGTCCTCCCGGGACAGGACGTTATGGCTACACCTTC CAWSPPGTGRYGYTF
TRBJ1-2 TRBD1 . TRBV30 TGTGCCTGGAGTCCCAGGGGGGGCTACACCTTC CAWSPRGGYTF
TRBJ2-5 . . TRBV6-1 TGTGCCAGCGGTGAGGGCCCCTCACAGTACTTC CASGEGPSQYF
TRBJ1-4 TRBD1 . TRBV4-1 TGCGCCAGCAGCCAGCCTGGACAGGGCCCTAATGAAAAACTGTTTTTT CASSQPGQGPNEKLFF
TRBJ2-5 . . TRBV5-1 TGCGCCAGCAGCTTGGGGCAGGGGGAGACCCAGTACTTC CASSLGQGETQYF
TRBJ1-3 . . TRBV7-2 TGTGCCAGCAGCCAGGGGACACTCGGAAACACCATATATTTT CASSQGTLGNTIYF
TRBJ2-1 . . TRBV6-5 TGTGCCAGCGGTTCATCGATGAGGGACTACAATGAGCAGTTCTTC CASGSSMRDYNEQFF
TRBJ2-2 . . TRBV18 TGTGCCAGCTCTCGGGGTCAGCTCTCCACCGGGGAGCTGTTTTTT CASSRGQLSTGELFF
TRBJ1-2 . . TRBV7-9 TGTGCCAGCAGCTTAGGGGGAGTATATGGCTACACCTTC CASSLGGVYGYTF
TRBJ2-1 TRBD2 few TRBV29-1 TGCAGCGTTGAGAGCGGGGGGGCCTTGTTATACAATGAGCAGTTCTTC CSVESGGALLYNEQFF
TRBJ2-5 . . TRBV3-1/TRBV3-2 TGTGCCAGCAGCCAAATCGGAGAGACCCAGTACTTC CASSQIGETQYF
TRBJ2-5 . once TRBV5-1 TGCGCCAGCAGCTTGGGGGCTCCAGAAGAGACCCAGTACTTC CASSLGAPEETQYF
TRBJ2-3 TRBD1 few TRBV2 TGTGCCAGCAGCCGACAGGGGTCCCTGGAATCGGATACGCAGTATTTT CASSRQGSLESDTQYF
TRBJ2-1 TRBD2 . TRBV7-2 TGTGCCAGCAGTCCCCAGAGTAGCGGGGGGAATGAGCAGTTCTTC CASSPQSSGGNEQFF
TRBJ1-6 TRBD1 . TRBV3-1/TRBV3-2 TGTGCCAGCAGCCGGCAGGGGGAGAATTCACCCCTCCACTTT CASSRQGENSPLHF
TRBJ1-1 . . TRBV5-1 TGCGCCAGCAGCGCACAGGGTACGAACACTGAAGCTTTCTTT CASSAQGTNTEAFF
TRBJ1-2 . . TRBV18 TGTGCCAGCTCACCAGAGGGCCCTAACTATGGCTACACCTTC CASSPEGPNYGYTF
TRBJ1-5 . . TRBV19 TGTGCCAGTAGTATAATGGGCGAATCGCGTCAGCCCCAGCATTTT CASSIMGESRQPQHF